Listed below are T cell receptor beta chains from one sample, sequenced in a study of cytomegalovirus exposure and HLA in healthy donors. Assay used: immunoSEQ multiplex PCR; TCRdb lists only in-frame clones, some missing. The sample consists of about 160,000 clones, less than 90% of them appearing once. Material for sequencing was PBMCs. These receptors were collected from a man under 40 in good health and CMV-seronegative. The CDR3 runs from the conserved cysteine through the conserved F or W. Fields, in order: J gene, D gene, clone size, V gene, CDR3 length, CDR3 DNA, CDR3 protein. A D gene is named only where the DNA matches it firmly. Expanded clones are given a class, and other clones once, few, many or no size at all.

TRBJ2-5,TRBD2,-,TRBV2,16,TGTGCCAGCAGTTCCACTAGCGGGGGGGCCCTGGAGACCCAGTACTTC,CASSSTSGGALETQYF
TRBJ2-1,TRBD2,-,TRBV15,19,TGTGCCACCAGCGGACTTCCCCGCCTAGGCGGGAGCTCCTACAATGAGCAGTTCTTC,CATSGLPRLGGSSYNEQFF
TRBJ2-2,TRBD2,-,TRBV18,17,TGTGCCAGCTCACCTGTCCTAGCGGGGAGCGGACCCGGGGAGCTGTTTTTT,CASSPVLAGSGPGELFF
TRBJ1-4,-,-,TRBV19,14,TGTGCCAGTAGTGAGGCAGGGGTCGGTGAAAAACTGTTTTTT,CASSEAGVGEKLFF
TRBJ1-1,-,-,TRBV28,13,TGTGCCAGCAGTGAGGTTGGCGGCACTGAAGCTTTCTTT,CASSEVGGTEAFF
TRBJ2-1,-,-,TRBV5-6,15,TGTGCCAGCAGCTTAAGGGAGTTGGGAGTCGGTGAGCAGTTCTTC,CASSLRELGVGEQFF
TRBJ1-2,-,-,TRBV5-1,11,TGCGCCAGCAGCCCCAGGGTCGGCCCAACCTTC,CASSPRVGPTF
TRBJ1-1,TRBD1,-,TRBV18,14,TGTGCCAGCTCACCCGACAGGGAAGACACTGAAGCTTTCTTT,CASSPDREDTEAFF
TRBJ2-5,TRBD2,-,TRBV6-1,15,TGTGCCAGCAGTTGGACTAGCGGGGGATCGGAGACCCAGTACTTC,CASSWTSGGSETQYF
TRBJ1-3,-,-,TRBV11-2,13,TGTGCCAGCAGCTACGGAGTCTCAAACACCATATATTTT,CASSYGVSNTIYF
TRBJ2-1,TRBD2,-,TRBV9,16,TGTGCCAGCAGCACTACCGGGACTAGCTTCGGCAATGAGCAGTTCTTC,CASSTTGTSFGNEQFF
TRBJ1-2,-,-,TRBV21-1,15,TGTGCCAGCAGCAAAATAGAAAGGGGGCGTTGTGGCTACACCTTC,CASSKIERGRCGYTF
TRBJ2-7,-,-,TRBV2,16,TGTGCCAGCAGTGAGGGCGTCACCCTCTTCCCCTACGAGCAGTACTTC,CASSEGVTLFPYEQYF
TRBJ1-2,TRBD1,-,TRBV19,20,TGTGCCAGTATTCAGTCAGGTCCAGCGACAGGGAGTTCGCCCTGGTATGGCTACACCTTC,CASIQSGPATGSSPWYGYTF
TRBJ2-1,-,-,TRBV6-5,14,TGTGCCAGCAGTTACGGTGGTCCGGGGAATGAGCAGTTCTTC,CASSYGGPGNEQFF
TRBJ2-5,TRBD1,-,TRBV7-9,14,TGTGCCAGCAGCTCTACAGGGGCCCAAGAGACCCAGTACTTC,CASSSTGAQETQYF
TRBJ2-7,TRBD1,-,TRBV27,15,TGTGCCAGCAGTTTACCGCCGGGACAGGGGCGCAAGCAGTACTTC,CASSLPPGQGRKQYF
TRBJ1-2,-,-,TRBV6-1,10,TGTGCCAGTTGGAGCTATGGCTACACCTTC,CASWSYGYTF
TRBJ2-2,-,-,TRBV5-6,17,TGTGCCAGCAGCCGTCTTGGACCGGGGTTTGACACCGGGGAGCTGTTTTTT,CASSRLGPGFDTGELFF
TRBJ2-5,TRBD1,-,TRBV10-3,13,TGTGCCACCCGGGACAGGGGGACCGAGACCCAGTACTTC,CATRDRGTETQYF
TRBJ2-4,TRBD2,-,TRBV28,15,TGTGCCAGCAGTTTCACAGCGGGATTGGGAAACATTCAGTACTTC,CASSFTAGLGNIQYF
TRBJ2-7,TRBD2,-,TRBV25-1,18,TGTGCCAGCAGTGCCAAGCGGACTAGCGGGAGGGCTATAGACGAGCAGTACTTC,CASSAKRTSGRAIDEQYF
TRBJ2-7,-,once,TRBV6-1,14,TGTGCCAGCAGTGAAGCCACACAAACCTACGAGCAGTACTTC,CASSEATQTYEQYF
TRBJ1-2,TRBD1,-,TRBV6-1,16,TGTGCCAGCAGTGAAGCGCCCGGGACAGCCTCCTATGGCTACACCTTC,CASSEAPGTASYGYTF
TRBJ2-2,-,-,TRBV5-6,16,TGTGCCAGCAGCAACGGGGGACAGCTGAACACCGGGGAGCTGTTTTTT,CASSNGGQLNTGELFF
TRBJ2-1,TRBD2,-,TRBV6-1,17,TGTGCCAGCAGTGAAGATTGGGCGGGGGGGCGGTACAATGAGCAGTTCTTC,CASSEDWAGGRYNEQFF
TRBJ2-2,-,-,TRBV7-9,15,TGTTCCAGCAGCTCACGACAGGCGGGCACCGGGGAGCTGTTTTTT,CSSSSRQAGTGELFF
TRBJ2-3,TRBD2,-,TRBV28,15,TGTGCCAGCTCTTTTGGGGGGGGAGCCACAGATACGCAGTATTTT,CASSFGGGATDTQYF
TRBJ2-6,TRBD1,-,TRBV4-3,17,TGCGCCAGCAGCCAAGGGGACAGTCCCTCTGGGGCCAACGTCCTGACTTTC,CASSQGDSPSGANVLTF
TRBJ2-7,TRBD2,-,TRBV7-8,15,TGTGCCAGCAGCCCCCGACTAGCGGGGTCCTACGAGCAGTACTTC,CASSPRLAGSYEQYF
TRBJ2-7,TRBD2,-,TRBV11-3,14,TGTGCCAGCAGCTTTGGGGGAGGGACCTACGAGCAGTACTTC,CASSFGGGTYEQYF
TRBJ2-1,-,once,TRBV4-2,12,TGTGCCAGCAGCCACCCCAGCGGGGAGCAGTTCTTC,CASSHPSGEQFF
TRBJ2-5,TRBD2,few,TRBV7-6,16,TGTGCCAGCAGCTTATCGTCGCGGGGGTCATCTGCGACCCAGTACTTC,CASSLSSRGSSATQYF
TRBJ1-2,-,-,TRBV7-2,12,TGTGCCAGCAGCAGCGACCGGGGTGGCTACACCTTC,CASSSDRGGYTF
TRBJ2-7,TRBD2,-,TRBV6-5,15,TGTGCCAGCAGGGACGGGCTAGCGGGACTCTACGAGCAGTACTTC,CASRDGLAGLYEQYF
TRBJ2-7,-,-,TRBV14,14,TGTGCCAGCAGCCCGACTAGTGTTTCCTACGAGCAGTACTTC,CASSPTSVSYEQYF
TRBJ1-5,TRBD1,-,TRBV19,15,TGTGCCAGTAGTATAGGGGCGGGGACAGACCAGCCCCAGCATTTT,CASSIGAGTDQPQHF
TRBJ2-1,TRBD2,-,TRBV5-6,14,TGTGCCAGCAGCTTGGCCGCGGGCGGGGGTGAGCAGTTCTTC,CASSLAAGGGEQFF
TRBJ2-7,TRBD2,-,TRBV7-2,17,TGTGCCAGCAGCCCCCGTTTCTCCGGGACTAGCACCCACGAGCAGTACTTC,CASSPRFSGTSTHEQYF
TRBJ2-1,TRBD1,-,TRBV9,17,TGTGCCAGCAGCCCCCCTTCCCTGAGGGACAGGGCCAATGAGCAGTTCTTC,CASSPPSLRDRANEQFF
TRBJ2-1,-,-,TRBV9,14,TGTGCCAGCACCAGGGGGGTGGAACCCAATGAGCAGTTCTTC,CASTRGVEPNEQFF
TRBJ1-1,-,-,TRBV5-4,14,TGTGCCAGCAGCTTGGGGCAGATGAACACTGAAGCTTTCTTT,CASSLGQMNTEAFF
TRBJ2-2,-,-,TRBV6-5,15,TGTGCCAGCAGCCTGCTCGCGGCGAACACCGGGGAGCTGTTTTTT,CASSLLAANTGELFF
TRBJ1-2,-,-,TRBV30,13,TGTGCCTGGAGTGGGTCGGGTTCCTATGGCTACACCTTC,CAWSGSGSYGYTF
TRBJ2-7,-,-,TRBV6-6,13,TGTGCCAGCCTAAGCGGAAGCTCCTACGAGCAGTACTTC,CASLSGSSYEQYF
TRBJ2-7,-,-,TRBV5-1,13,TGCGCCAGCAGCTTCTCCGACAGTTACGAGCAGTACTTC,CASSFSDSYEQYF
TRBJ1-1,-,-,TRBV4-3,14,TGCGCCAGCAGCCAAGCCTACAGGGTCCCTGAAGCTTTCTTT,CASSQAYRVPEAFF
TRBJ2-7,-,-,TRBV6-1,14,TGTGCCAGCAGTCACCGGGGAGACTCCTACGAGCAGTACTTC,CASSHRGDSYEQYF
TRBJ1-5,TRBD1,-,TRBV10-3,14,TGTGCCATCAGTTCCGACAGGGCCTATCAGCCCCAGCATTTT,CAISSDRAYQPQHF
TRBJ1-5,TRBD1,-,TRBV30,15,TGTGCCTGGAGTGTACAGGGGTCGGGCAATCAGCCCCAGCATTTT,CAWSVQGSGNQPQHF
TRBJ2-4,-,few,TRBV5-6,16,TGTGCCAGCAGCTTGACAGGCGCTCTAGCCAAAAACATTCAGTACTTC,CASSLTGALAKNIQYF
TRBJ2-6,-,-,TRBV2,15,TGTGCCAGCAGTGGAGGGAGCTCTGGGGCCAACGTCCTGACTTTC,CASSGGSSGANVLTF
TRBJ2-1,TRBD2,-,TRBV10-1,16,TGCGCCAGCAGTGAGTCCCGACTAGCGGGGAGCAATGAGCAGTTCTTC,CASSESRLAGSNEQFF
TRBJ2-5,TRBD2,-,TRBV18,15,TGTGCCAGCTCATCCTACGGACTAGTCCAAGAGACCCAGTACTTC,CASSSYGLVQETQYF
TRBJ1-2,TRBD1,-,TRBV19,16,TGTGCCAGTAGTATAGGTGGGGACAGGAGACGTCATGGCTACACCTTC,CASSIGGDRRRHGYTF
TRBJ2-5,TRBD2,-,TRBV5-1,14,TGCGCCAGCAGTAGAGCGGGGGTATCCGAGACCCAGTACTTC,CASSRAGVSETQYF
TRBJ2-1,-,-,TRBV2,14,TGTGCCAGCAGTCTCGCTAGCGCTTACAATGAGCAGTTCTTC,CASSLASAYNEQFF
TRBJ1-3,TRBD1,few,TRBV7-3,17,TGTGCCAGCAGCTTGACAGGGGGGAAGCTCTCTGGAAACACCATATATTTT,CASSLTGGKLSGNTIYF
TRBJ2-2,-,-,TRBV5-1,18,TGCGCCAGCAGCTTGGCAGTTTGGGCAGACCCTGGGACCGGGGAGCTGTTTTTT,CASSLAVWADPGTGELFF